Described below is a single T cell receptor (beta chain) sequence and its context. Its antigen is unknown. This sample is drawn from a study of cytomegalovirus exposure and HLA in healthy donors. Germline CDR1 reads LNHDA; CDR2 reads SQIVND (reference sequence). The CDR3 has 15 residues. Trimming at V came to 1 base and at J to 5 bases, leaving 4 bases not matched to a gene. General study points: Earlier analysis yielded a pattern in which most TCR beta V segments were productive about 90% or about 30% of the time. The likely explanation for a cluster of highly shared sequence variants was sequencing artifact.

PCR involved 60 Vbeta and 13 Jbeta primers. In the study's own analysis: The authors later counted around 80 million unique TCR beta chains, 9.5 million to 13 million of them shared. The assay was immunoSEQ multiplex PCR, and TCRdb's table has in-frame clones only and misses some. The V and J calls and clone size were taken over from that table, and D and trimming were inferred from the DNA. Here the sample spans about 150,000 clones, over 75% being singletons. The chain recombines TRBV19 with TRBJ2-1, with 8 nucleotides matching TRBD1. The sequence was collected from a woman in her thirties or forties in good health and CMV-seropositive. Specimen: PBMCs. DNA for the CDR3: TGTGCCAGTAGTATAGCCGGACAGGGACACAATGAGCAGTTCTTC. Its translation is CASSIAGQGHNEQFF.